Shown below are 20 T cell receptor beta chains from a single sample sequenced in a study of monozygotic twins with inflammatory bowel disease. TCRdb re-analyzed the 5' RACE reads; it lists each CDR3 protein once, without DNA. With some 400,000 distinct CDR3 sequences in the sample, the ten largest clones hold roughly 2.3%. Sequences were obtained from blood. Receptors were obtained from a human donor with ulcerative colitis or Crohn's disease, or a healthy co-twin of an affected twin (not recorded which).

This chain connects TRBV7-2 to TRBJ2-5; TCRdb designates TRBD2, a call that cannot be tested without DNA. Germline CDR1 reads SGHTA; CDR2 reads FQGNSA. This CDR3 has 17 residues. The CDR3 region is CASRRSGGVGYQETQYF.

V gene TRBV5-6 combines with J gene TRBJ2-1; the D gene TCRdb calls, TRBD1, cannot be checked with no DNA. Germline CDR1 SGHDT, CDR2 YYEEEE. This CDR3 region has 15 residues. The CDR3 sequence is CASSPGQGFYNEQFF.

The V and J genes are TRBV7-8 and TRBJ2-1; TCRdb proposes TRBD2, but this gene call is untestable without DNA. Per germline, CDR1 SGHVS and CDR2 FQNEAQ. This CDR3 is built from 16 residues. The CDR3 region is CASSLSVSGGGNEQFF.

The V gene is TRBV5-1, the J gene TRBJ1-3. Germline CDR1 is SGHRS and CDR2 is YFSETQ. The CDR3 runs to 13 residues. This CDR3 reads CASSIGTGNTIYF.

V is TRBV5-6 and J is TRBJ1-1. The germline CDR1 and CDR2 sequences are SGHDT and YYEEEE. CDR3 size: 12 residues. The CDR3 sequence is CASSLVWTEAFF.

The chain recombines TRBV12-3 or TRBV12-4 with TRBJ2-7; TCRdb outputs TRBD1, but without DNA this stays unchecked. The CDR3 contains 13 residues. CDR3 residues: CASRPTGFAEQYF.

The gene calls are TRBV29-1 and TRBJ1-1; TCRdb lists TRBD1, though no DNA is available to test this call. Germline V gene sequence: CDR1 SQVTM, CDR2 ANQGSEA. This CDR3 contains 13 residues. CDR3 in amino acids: CSAWGRANTEAFF.

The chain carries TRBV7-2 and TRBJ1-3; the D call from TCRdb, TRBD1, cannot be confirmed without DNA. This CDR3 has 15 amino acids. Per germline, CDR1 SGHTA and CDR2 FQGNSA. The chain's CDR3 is CASSFWQGTGNTIYF. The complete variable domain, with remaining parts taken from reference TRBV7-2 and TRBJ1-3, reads GAGVSQSPSNKVTEKGKDVELRCDPISGHTALYWYRQSLGQGLEFLIYFQGNSAPDKSGLPSDRFSAERTGGSVSTLTIQRTQQEDSAVYLCASSFWQGTGNTIYFGEGSWLTVV.

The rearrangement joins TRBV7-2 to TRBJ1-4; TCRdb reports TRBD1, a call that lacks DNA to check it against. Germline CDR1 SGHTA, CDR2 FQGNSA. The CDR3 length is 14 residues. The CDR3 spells CASSYGTGSEKLFF.

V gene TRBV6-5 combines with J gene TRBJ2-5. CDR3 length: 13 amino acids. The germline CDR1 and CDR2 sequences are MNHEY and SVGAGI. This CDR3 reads CASSYSIPETQYF.

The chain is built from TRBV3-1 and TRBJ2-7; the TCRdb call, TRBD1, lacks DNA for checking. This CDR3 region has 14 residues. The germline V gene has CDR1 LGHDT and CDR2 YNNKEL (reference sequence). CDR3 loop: CASSLQGPRYEQYF.

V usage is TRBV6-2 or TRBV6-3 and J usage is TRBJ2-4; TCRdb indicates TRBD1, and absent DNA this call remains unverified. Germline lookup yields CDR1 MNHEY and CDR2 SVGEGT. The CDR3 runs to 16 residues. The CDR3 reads CASSGGQGPFKNIQYF.

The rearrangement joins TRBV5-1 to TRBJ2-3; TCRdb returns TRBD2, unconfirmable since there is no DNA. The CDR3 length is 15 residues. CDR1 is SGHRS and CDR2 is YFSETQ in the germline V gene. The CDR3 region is CASREATPSTDTQYF.

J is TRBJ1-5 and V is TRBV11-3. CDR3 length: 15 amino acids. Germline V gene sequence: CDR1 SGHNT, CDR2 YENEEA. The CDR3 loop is CASSLVYRVTQPQHF.

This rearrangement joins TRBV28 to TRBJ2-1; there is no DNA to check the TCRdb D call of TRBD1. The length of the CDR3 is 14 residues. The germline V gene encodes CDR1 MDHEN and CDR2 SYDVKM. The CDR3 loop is CASSSPDRVNEQFF.

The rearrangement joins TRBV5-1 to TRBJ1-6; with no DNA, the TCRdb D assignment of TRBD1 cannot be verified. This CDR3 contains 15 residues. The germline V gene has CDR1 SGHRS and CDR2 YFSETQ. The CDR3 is CASSLDPGANSPLHF.

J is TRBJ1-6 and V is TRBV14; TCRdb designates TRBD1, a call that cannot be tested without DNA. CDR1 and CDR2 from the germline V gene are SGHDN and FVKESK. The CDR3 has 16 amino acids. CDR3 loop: CASSQMGQGDNSPLHF.

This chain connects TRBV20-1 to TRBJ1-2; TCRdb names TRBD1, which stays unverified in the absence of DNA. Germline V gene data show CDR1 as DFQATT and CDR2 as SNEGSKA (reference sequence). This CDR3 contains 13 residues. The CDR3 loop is CSAMKGGLSGYTF.

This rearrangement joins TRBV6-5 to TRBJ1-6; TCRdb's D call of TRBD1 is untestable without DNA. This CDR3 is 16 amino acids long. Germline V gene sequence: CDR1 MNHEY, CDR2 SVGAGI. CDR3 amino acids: CASSWAETGEYSPLHF.

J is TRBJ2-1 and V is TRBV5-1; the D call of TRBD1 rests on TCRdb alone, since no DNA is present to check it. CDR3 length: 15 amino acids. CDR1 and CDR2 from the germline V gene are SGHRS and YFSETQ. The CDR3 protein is CASRTRDRGDNEQFF.